In its sample, the clone carrying this T cell receptor beta chain ranks as medium-sized. V shed 4 bases and J 5 bases; nucleotides not matched to a gene: 6. This CDR3 comprises 14 residues. Per germline, CDR1 SNHLY and CDR2 FYNNEI. A single record per CDR3 protein comes from TCRdb applying MiXCR to the multiplex PCR reads. The table has about 47,000 distinct CDR3 sequences, more than 20% seen once. The data derive from a study of breast tumors, draining lymph nodes, adjacent tissues. Sequences were obtained from breast tumor tissue. The sequence derives from a female donor with breast cancer. Some clones in this sample may be carry-over from other donors' samples. The chain uses TRBV2 and TRBJ2-7, with 9 bases matching TRBD1. CDR3 loop: CASSVGTGLDEQYF. The CDR3 DNA follows: TGTGCCAGCAGTGTAGGGACAGGGTTGGACGAGCAGTACTTC.